This passage covers 25 T cell receptor beta chains from one sample sequenced in a study of CD8+CD57+ T cells in acquired aplastic anemia. The TCR beta profiling, which covered VDJ combination and CDR3 sequence, was carried out using genomic DNA as the template. One entry per CDR3 protein results from TCRdb running MiXCR on the reads. Seen here are a few hundred thousand distinct CDR3 sequences, about 56% observed once, and the top ten hold 6.5% to 10%. Sequencing was performed on sorted CD4+, CD8+, or CD8+CD57+ T cells (not recorded which) from PBMCs. The source is a human donor with severe aplastic anemia or a healthy control (not recorded which).

The chain couples TRBV6-1 to TRBJ2-2; a possible D gene is TRBD1 (5 bases). Germline-derived CDR1 and CDR2 are MNHNS and SASEGT. The CDR3 has 15 residues. The V gene lost 5 bases and the J gene lost 7 bases, with 17 bases spanning the gap. CDR3 in amino acids: CASSSDSGMGGELFF. The DNA for the CDR3 is TGTGCCAGCAGTAGTGACAGTGGCATGGGCGGGGAGCTGTTTTTT.

J is TRBJ2-1 and V is TRBV15; TRBD2 agrees at 11 bases. This CDR3 has 15 residues. CDR1 LNHNV and CDR2 YYDKDF come from the germline V gene (reference sequence). Trimming took 1 base from V and 8 from J; bases not matched to a gene: 4. This CDR3 is CATSRVSGGADEQFF. DNA of the CDR3: TGTGCCACCAGCAGAGTTAGCGGGGGGGCCGATGAGCAGTTCTTC.

This clonotype was counted between two and nine times. The chain employs TRBV18 and TRBJ2-1, with unresolved D. The V gene's germline CDR1 is KGHSH and CDR2 LQKENI. V lost 1 base, J lost 7 bases, and 14 bases lay in between. The CDR3 has 15 residues. This CDR3 reads CASSPRDTGSNEQFF. The DNA of the CDR3 is TGTGCCAGCTCACCACGAGACACCGGCAGTAATGAGCAGTTCTTC.

On this clonotype: Since the CDR3 does not end with the conserved phenylalanine or tryptophan, this likely comes from a read error. The chain uses TRBV24-1 and TRBJ2-3, with a tentative D call TRBD2 (5 bases). Per germline, CDR1 KGHDR and CDR2 SFDVKD. The CDR3 is made up of 13 amino acids. The CDR3: CATSVTGIDAQYL. CDR3 nucleotides: TGTGCCACCAGTGTAACGGGGATAGATGCGCAGTATCTT.

The CDR3 spells CSVGWSAREQFF. The CDR3 nucleotides read TGCAGCGTTGGTTGGTCCGCGAGGGAGCAGTTCTTC. This rearrangement joins TRBV29-1 to TRBJ2-1; no reliable D call. The CDR3 covers 12 residues. Germline V gene data show CDR1 as SQVTM and CDR2 as ANQGSEA. V gave up 4 bases and J gave up 10 bases, with 14 bases separating them.

This clonotype was seen a handful of times. CDR3 nucleotide sequence: TGCGCCAGCAGTGAGTCAGTTATCCATGAGCAGTTCTTC. This encodes CASSESVIHEQFF. The rearrangement links TRBV10-2 to TRBJ2-1; no clear D gene. The length of the CDR3 is 13 residues. Trimming removed 0 bases from V and 8 bases from J, with 8 bases in between. Germline assignment: CDR1 WSHSY and CDR2 SAAADI.

The rearrangement links TRBV12-3 or TRBV12-4 to TRBJ2-3, with 8 bases aligning to TRBD2. This CDR3 region has 16 residues. V shed 5 bases and J 0 bases; nucleotides not matched to a gene: 7. DNA of the CDR3: TGTGCCAGCAGTCCCAATAGCGGGGAGAGCACAGATACGCAGTATTTT. Residues: CASSPNSGESTDTQYF.

This clonotype was detected ten times or more. The rearrangement uses TRBV11-2 and TRBJ2-6, with D possibly matching TRBD2 (6 bases). Germline lookup yields CDR1 SGHAT and CDR2 FQNNGV. This CDR3 comprises 18 residues. The ends were cut back, 2 bases at V and 0 bases at J, with 14 bases in the middle. The CDR3 DNA reads as TGTGCCAGCAGCTTAAAGCAGGGACTCAGCTCTGGGGCCAACGTCCTGACTTTC. Translated, it gives CASSLKQGLSSGANVLTF.

The chain uses TRBV18 and TRBJ2-1, with D perhaps matching TRBD1 (5 bases). Trimming stripped 5 bases from V and 0 bases from J, with 11 bases between. The germline V gene has CDR1 KGHSH and CDR2 LQKENI. This CDR3 contains 15 residues. CDR3 in amino acids: CASSFGQTSYNEQFF. CDR3 DNA sequence: TGTGCCAGCTCATTCGGACAAACCTCCTACAATGAGCAGTTCTTC.

This clonotype was picked up one time. This rearrangement joins TRBV5-1 to TRBJ2-7, with D hard to call. The CDR3 spans 14 residues. Germline CDR1 and CDR2: SGHRS and YFSETQ. Trimming shortened V by 3 bases and J by 3 bases, and 13 bases separated the two germline ends. This CDR3 is CASSSAGSYYEQYF. Written as DNA, the CDR3 is TGCGCCAGCAGCTCGGCCGGGTCCTACTACGAGCAGTACTTC.

The chain is built from TRBV20-1 and TRBJ2-7; TRBD2 matches at 10 bases. CDR1 is DFQATT, CDR2 SNEGSKA, per germline (reference sequence). V lost 4 bases to trimming and J lost 1 base; unmatched junction nucleotides: 1. CDR3 size: 13 residues. CDR3 bases: TGCAGTGCTACTAGCGGGGGTTCCTACGAGCAGTACTTC. This encodes CSATSGGSYEQYF.

This clonotype came up a few times. The V call is TRBV30, the J call TRBJ1-2; TRBD1 agrees at 7 bases. V gave up 3 bases and J gave up 10 bases; unmatched junction bases: 14. The CDR3 consists of 14 residues. Germline CDR1 GTSNPN, CDR2 SVGIG (reference sequence). DNA for the CDR3: TGTGCCTGGAGCGCGCCAGAGACAGGGATCTACTACACCTTC. This sequence encodes CAWSAPETGIYYTF.

About this clonotype: Sequence at one end of the junction differs from germline and may be a read error. The chain joins TRBV7-3 to TRBJ2-2; 10 bases fit TRBD2. This CDR3 is 17 amino acids long. CDR1 SGHTA and CDR2 FQGTGA come from the germline V gene. As DNA, the CDR3 is TGTGCCAGCAGCTTGTCCATACTAGCGGGGTCGGCCGGGGAGCTGCTTTTT. Its protein is CASSLSILAGSAGELLF.

This chain uses TRBV10-3 with TRBJ2-5; TRBD2 matches at 8 bases. Germline CDR1 and CDR2: ENHRY and SYGVKD. CDR3 length: 14 residues. V trimming: 6 bases; J trimming: 2 bases; junction bases outside the gene matches: 5. CDR3 loop: CAISSAGGQETQYF. DNA of the CDR3: TGTGCCATCAGCTCCGCGGGGGGTCAAGAGACCCAGTACTTC.

This clonotype has ten or more counts. The chain recombines TRBV24-1 with TRBJ1-2; possible D gene TRBD1, 6 bases. The length of the CDR3 is 17 residues. Germline V CDR1 and CDR2: KGHDR, SFDVKD. Trimming pared 3 bases from V and 0 bases from J, leaving 16 bases between. CDR3 sequence (DNA): TGTGCCACCAGTGATCACGAAGGGGGATCGCCTAACTATGGCTACACCTTC. Amino acid sequence: CATSDHEGGSPNYGYTF.

Only a few counts were recorded for this clonotype. This rearrangement joins TRBV24-1 to TRBJ1-5; 10 nucleotides agree with TRBD1. V shed 5 bases, J shed 4 bases, and the junction held 1 base outside the gene matches. The CDR3 runs 14 residues. Germline loops: CDR1 KGHDR, CDR2 SFDVKD. CDR3 coding DNA: TGTGCCACCAGTGGGGGACAGGGGAATCAGCCCCAGCATTTT. Its protein product is CATSGGQGNQPQHF.

This clonotype was observed many times. This sequence joins TRBV20-1 and TRBJ1-6; 7 bases are a match to TRBD1. V dropped 4 bases and J dropped 4; count of bases not matched to a gene: 10. This CDR3 has 16 amino acids. Germline CDR1 reads DFQATT; CDR2 reads SNEGSKA (reference sequence). The CDR3 nucleotides read TGCAGTGCTACCCCCTCGGGACAGCGATATAATTCACCCCTCCACTTT. Its translation is CSATPSGQRYNSPLHF.

The DNA of the CDR3 is TGTGCTAGTGGTTTGGTTTTAGGAAGTGGGGGAGCTTTCTTT. The encoded protein is CASGLVLGSGGAFF. The chain has TRBV12-5 and TRBJ1-1; tentatively, D is TRBD1 (5 bases). Looked up from germline, CDR1 is LGHNT and CDR2 is FRNRAP. The V end was cut by 0 bases, the J end by 10 bases, with 15 bases between. The CDR3 is 14 amino acids.

This clonotype was observed at least ten times. V usage is TRBV12-3 or TRBV12-4 and J usage is TRBJ1-2; D gene ambiguous. V was shortened by 6 bases and J by 2 bases, with 10 bases between the two germline ends. The CDR3 consists of 13 residues. DNA for the CDR3: TGTGCCAGCAGCCCCCTAGCGAACTATGGCTACACCTTC. Translated: CASSPLANYGYTF.

This clonotype was observed many times. This rearrangement joins TRBV7-8 to TRBJ1-6; TRBD1 matches at 8 bases. CDR3 length equals 14 residues. The trim removed 5 bases at V and 9 bases at J, leaving 6 bases unmatched. Germline lookup yields CDR1 SGHVS and CDR2 FQNEAQ. CDR3 protein: CASSADRGSSPLHF. DNA of the CDR3: TGTGCCAGCAGCGCAGACAGGGGAAGTTCACCCCTCCACTTT.

This rearrangement joins TRBV10-3 to TRBJ2-5; 8 nucleotides line up with TRBD1. V dropped 2 bases and J dropped 5; count of bases not matched to a gene: 19. The germline CDR1 and CDR2 sequences are ENHRY and SYGVKD. The CDR3 loop spans 19 amino acids. CDR3 in DNA: TGTGCCATCAGTGAGATGGGGCAGGGGGCTCTTACGCAGCCGGAGACCCAGTACTTC. It translates to CAISEMGQGALTQPETQYF.

A few counts support this clonotype. The V gene is TRBV12-5, the J gene TRBJ1-2, with a tentative D call TRBD1 (6 bases). Germline V gives CDR1 LGHNT, CDR2 FRNRAP. V lost 0 bases and J lost 0, with 17 bases in between. The CDR3 is made up of 18 amino acids. CDR3: CASGLVTGDTKSNYGYTF. Written as DNA, the CDR3 is TGTGCTAGTGGTTTGGTTACGGGGGACACCAAATCTAACTATGGCTACACCTTC.

In its sample, this clonotype was seen many times. The rearrangement links TRBV6-1 to TRBJ1-1; no definite D call. The V and J ends lost 7 bases and 0 bases respectively, with 15 bases between them. CDR1 and CDR2 from the germline V gene are MNHNS and SASEGT. The CDR3 totals 15 residues. Written as DNA, the CDR3 is TGTGCCAGCATTAACTCTCCGGCCGTGAACACTGAAGCTTTCTTT. Its protein is CASINSPAVNTEAFF.

This clonotype was seen repeatedly, ten times or more. J is TRBJ2-1 and V is TRBV12-3 or TRBV12-4; 8 nucleotides line up with TRBD1. V was clipped by 5 bases and J by 1 base; unmatched bases: 7. This CDR3 has 16 amino acids. The CDR3 reads CASSPQWTGSYNEQFF. Written as DNA, the CDR3 is TGTGCCAGCAGTCCGCAGTGGACAGGGTCCTACAATGAGCAGTTCTTC.

This chain links TRBV5-1 with TRBJ2-7, with D possibly being TRBD2 (5 bases). The CDR3 is 14 amino acids. Germline loops: CDR1 SGHRS, CDR2 YFSETQ. V dropped 2 bases and J dropped 5 bases, with 14 bases sitting between them. CDR3 protein: CASSFRPTGNEQYF. The CDR3 nucleotides are TGCGCCAGCAGCTTCCGCCCTACGGGAAACGAGCAGTACTTC.